The rows below give T cell receptor beta chains drawn from one sample of a study of T-cell reconstitution after alpha-beta-depleted transplantation in children. In TCRdb, the PCR reads were re-called with MiXCR into one record per CDR3 protein. Of 420,000 or so distinct CDR3 sequences listed, about a tenth were seen once; the top ten hold roughly 5.1%. This specimen was PBMCs from the stem cell graft donor, taken from the stem cell graft. The receptors here all came from a human donor who donated a stem cell graft to a child with acute myeloid leukemia. Each CDR3 is given with its conserved first and last residue. The order of the fields is J gene, D gene, V gene, clone size, CDR3 length, CDR3 protein, CDR3 DNA. D genes are given only for firm matches. Rows give clone size only sometimes, using once, few, many, or a class for an expanded clone.

>TRBJ2-7|.|TRBV20-1|.|11
CSALDGYEQYF
TGCAGTGCATTAGACGGCTACGAGCAGTACTTC
>TRBJ2-3|TRBD2|TRBV6-1|many|15
CASRPTSGKADTQYF
TGTGCCAGCAGACCAACAAGCGGGAAAGCAGATACGCAGTATTTT
>TRBJ2-1|.|TRBV7-9|.|15
CASSPLGGGYNEQFF
TGTGCCAGCAGCCCCCTGGGTGGCGGCTACAATGAGCAGTTCTTC
>TRBJ1-5|.|TRBV7-9|.|17
CASSLEQGALSNQPQHF
TGTGCCAGCAGCTTAGAACAGGGAGCACTTAGCAATCAGCCCCAGCATTTT
>TRBJ2-7|.|TRBV5-1|few|14
CASSLVESGYEQYF
TGCGCCAGCAGCTTAGTCGAGTCGGGCTACGAGCAGTACTTC
>TRBJ2-2|.|TRBV24-1|many|14
CATSDYPGTGELFF
TGTGCCACCAGTGATTATCCGGGCACCGGGGAGCTGTTTTTT
>TRBJ2-1|TRBD2|TRBV7-3|.|14
CASSLTGLANEQFF
TGTGCCAGCAGCTTAACCGGACTAGCGAATGAGCAGTTCTTC
>TRBJ2-3|TRBD2|TRBV10-3|few|16
CAISETSGGVTDTQYF
TGTGCCATCAGTGAGACTAGCGGGGGGGTCACAGATACGCAGTATTTT
>TRBJ2-1|TRBD2|TRBV4-2|few|20
CASSRSGTSGTELAYNEQFF
TGTGCCAGCAGCCGATCGGGGACTAGCGGGACTGAATTGGCCTACAATGAGCAGTTCTTC
>TRBJ2-2|TRBD1|TRBV7-2|.|16
CASSLAAQGATGELFF
TGTGCCAGCAGCTTAGCCGCACAGGGGGCGACCGGGGAGCTGTTTTTT
>TRBJ1-1|.|TRBV5-5|many|13
CASSLVPNTEAFF
TGTGCCAGCAGCTTGGTACCGAACACTGAAGCTTTCTTT
>TRBJ1-5|TRBD1|TRBV25-1|.|15
CASSDDREFGQPQHF
TGTGCCAGCAGTGATGACAGGGAATTCGGTCAGCCCCAGCATTTT
>TRBJ2-2|.|TRBV4-3|few|17
CASSQDLGGANTGELFF
TGCGCCAGCAGCCAAGATCTCGGAGGGGCGAACACCGGGGAGCTGTTTTTT
>TRBJ2-2|TRBD2|TRBV6-2/TRBV6-3|few|18
CASSLGLAAWAYTGELFF
TGTGCCAGCAGTTTGGGACTAGCGGCTTGGGCGTACACCGGGGAGCTGTTTTTT
>TRBJ1-2|TRBD1|TRBV7-9|few|13
CASSEQGDYGYTF
TGTGCCAGCAGCGAACAGGGGGACTATGGCTACACCTTC
>TRBJ1-1|.|TRBV7-2|many|13
CASSPGRNTEAFF
TGTGCCAGCAGCCCCGGCAGGAACACTGAAGCTTTCTTT
>TRBJ1-1|.|TRBV25-1|.|19
CASSESNDGGAGMGTEAFF
TGTGCCAGCAGTGAATCTAACGACGGGGGCGCAGGGATGGGCACTGAAGCTTTCTTT
>TRBJ2-5|.|TRBV6-6|many|12
CASSYSMETQYF
TGTGCCAGCAGTTACTCGATGGAGACCCAGTACTTC
>TRBJ1-5|.|TRBV10-3|many|12
CAIREAGQPQHF
TGTGCCATCCGCGAGGCCGGCCAGCCCCAGCATTTT
>TRBJ1-1|.|TRBV12-3/TRBV12-4|.|14
CASSLERPPPEAFF
TGTGCCAGCAGCCTCGAGCGGCCTCCCCCTGAAGCTTTCTTT
>TRBJ1-2|.|TRBV4-1|.|17
CASSQKLPGPSNYGYTF
TGCGCCAGCAGCCAAAAATTACCGGGCCCATCTAACTATGGCTACACCTTC
>TRBJ2-2|TRBD2|TRBV25-1|few|17
CASSDSRLSGSTGELFF
TGTGCCAGCAGTGATTCCCGACTGAGCGGGAGCACCGGGGAGCTGTTTTTT
>TRBJ1-5|TRBD1|TRBV10-3|.|14
CAISRDRGNQPQHF
TGTGCCATCAGTCGGGACAGGGGCAATCAGCCCCAGCATTTT
>TRBJ2-1|TRBD2|TRBV7-8|many|18
CASSLAVASGSRYNEQFF
TGTGCCAGCAGCTTAGCGGTGGCTAGCGGATCAAGATACAATGAGCAGTTCTTC
>TRBJ1-4|.|TRBV20-1|few|15
CSARDLGLANEKLFF
TGCAGTGCTAGAGACCTGGGGTTGGCTAATGAAAAACTGTTTTTT
>TRBJ1-2|.|TRBV20-1|.|12
CSAPGQNLGYTF
TGCAGTGCTCCAGGACAGAACCTAGGCTACACCTTC
>TRBJ2-1|.|TRBV11-3|.|14
CASSHDHSYNEQFF
TGTGCCAGCAGCCACGACCACTCTTACAATGAGCAGTTCTTC
>TRBJ2-7|.|TRBV5-1|.|13
CASSPLGVYEQYF
TGCGCCAGCAGCCCCCTAGGGGTTTACGAGCAGTACTTC
>TRBJ1-1|.|TRBV5-1|many|12
CASSPPSAEAFF
TGCGCCAGCAGCCCGCCCAGCGCCGAAGCTTTCTTT
>TRBJ2-2|.|TRBV12-3/TRBV12-4|.|12
CASSFLAGELFF
TGTGCCAGCAGTTTTTTAGCCGGGGAGCTGTTTTTT
>TRBJ2-5|.|TRBV7-2|many|14
CASSLEVLQETQYF
TGTGCCAGCAGCTTAGAGGTGTTGCAAGAGACCCAGTACTTC
>TRBJ1-5|.|TRBV6-5|many|14
CASSPQGSGQPQHF
TGTGCCAGCAGTCCACAGGGAAGCGGACAGCCCCAGCATTTT
>TRBJ2-1|TRBD1|TRBV20-1|.|12
CSVQGAYNEQFF
TGCAGTGTACAGGGGGCTTATAATGAGCAGTTCTTC
>TRBJ2-1|TRBD2|TRBV12-3/TRBV12-4|few|16
CASSPRGLAGINEQFF
TGTGCCAGCAGTCCTAGAGGACTAGCGGGGATCAATGAGCAGTTCTTC
>TRBJ1-3|.|TRBV5-1|.|16
CASSLDGTSSGNTIYF
TGCGCCAGCAGCTTGGATGGGACCTCGTCTGGAAACACCATATATTTT
>TRBJ2-7|TRBD2|TRBV20-1|.|14
CSAETSGRPLEQYF
TGCAGTGCCGAAACTAGCGGGAGACCCCTCGAGCAGTACTTC
>TRBJ2-3|.|TRBV7-9|.|14
CASSPRVATDTQYF
TGTGCCAGCAGCCCCAGGGTTGCCACGGATACGCAGTATTTT
>TRBJ2-3|TRBD2|TRBV15|.|15
CATSRFSGIGDTQYF
TGTGCCACCAGCAGATTTAGCGGGATCGGAGATACGCAGTATTTT
>TRBJ2-1|.|TRBV20-1|.|11
CSATPLNEQFF
TGCAGTGCTACCCCCCTCAATGAGCAGTTCTTC
>TRBJ1-1|.|TRBV5-1|.|17
CASSPEIDGVRGTEAFF
TGCGCCAGCAGCCCCGAAATTGATGGGGTAAGAGGCACTGAAGCTTTCTTT
>TRBJ2-5|.|TRBV5-1|few|15
CASRVSGEGQETQYF
TGCGCCAGCAGGGTCAGCGGAGAGGGGCAGGAGACCCAGTACTTC
>TRBJ2-7|TRBD1|TRBV12-3/TRBV12-4|.|14
CASSPRSGGVEQYF
TGTGCCAGCAGTCCCCGGTCAGGGGGCGTTGAGCAGTACTTC
>TRBJ2-7|.|TRBV5-5|.|14
CASSLVAMTYEQYF
TGTGCCAGCAGCTTGGTAGCAATGACCTACGAGCAGTACTTC
>TRBJ2-7|TRBD1|TRBV30|few|11
CAWSSGGEQYF
TGTGCCTGGAGTTCAGGGGGCGAGCAGTACTTC
>TRBJ1-4|.|TRBV6-5|few|16
CASSYSGPHTNEKLFF
TGTGCCAGCAGTTACTCCGGGCCTCATACTAATGAAAAACTGTTTTTT
>TRBJ2-3|.|TRBV5-6|.|16
CASSLGVQGRTDTQYF
TGTGCCAGCAGCTTAGGGGTTCAGGGCCGCACAGATACGCAGTATTTT
>TRBJ2-1|TRBD2|TRBV7-2|.|15
CASSPNSGGEGEQFF
TGTGCCAGCAGCCCTAATAGCGGGGGGGAGGGTGAGCAGTTCTTC
>TRBJ2-3|TRBD2|TRBV20-1|many|13
CSATGTSVFTQYF
TGCAGTGCTACCGGGACTAGCGTGTTTACGCAGTATTTT
>TRBJ2-1|TRBD1|TRBV12-3/TRBV12-4|.|13
CASSGQQYNEQFF
TGTGCCAGCTCGGGACAGCAATACAATGAGCAGTTCTTC
>TRBJ2-7|TRBD2|TRBV5-1|.|16
CASSATGLAAPYEQYF
TGCGCCAGCAGCGCAACAGGACTAGCGGCCCCCTACGAGCAGTACTTC
>TRBJ1-5|TRBD1|TRBV20-1|few|15
CSARTRDRVREPQHF
TGCAGTGCTAGAACTAGGGACAGGGTTCGGGAGCCCCAGCATTTT
>TRBJ2-2|.|TRBV6-5|few|16
CASSYASRVPIGELFF
TGTGCCAGCAGTTACGCAAGCCGGGTCCCCATCGGGGAGCTGTTTTTT
>TRBJ2-7|.|TRBV4-1|.|15
CASSQVEGATYEQYF
TGCGCCAGCAGCCAAGTTGAAGGGGCAACCTACGAGCAGTACTTC
>TRBJ2-1|TRBD2|TRBV9|many|14
CASSEGLAGLEQFF
TGTGCCAGCAGCGAGGGACTAGCGGGATTGGAGCAGTTCTTC
>TRBJ1-1|.|TRBV20-1|.|13
CSARVRDLTEAFF
TGCAGTGCTAGAGTCCGGGACTTAACTGAAGCTTTCTTT
>TRBJ2-1|.|TRBV27|few|15
CASSLAGVPYNEQFF
TGTGCCAGCAGTTTGGCAGGGGTCCCCTACAATGAGCAGTTCTTC
>TRBJ1-2|.|TRBV15|.|16
CATSRDIGRSIYGYTF
TGTGCCACCAGCAGAGATATCGGCAGGTCAATCTATGGCTACACCTTT